These 20 T cell receptor beta chains share one sample of origin, sequenced in a study of blood T cell repertoires in COVID-19. Clones were sequenced by immunoSEQ multiplex PCR, and TCRdb holds only the in-frame ones, with some missing. The sample has fewer than 350,000 clones; just under 90% are singletons. Sequencing used PBMCs or T cells enriched from blood (not recorded which). The source is a woman between 25 and 40 years old with acute COVID-19.

V is TRBV5-1 and J is TRBJ1-1, with 11 bases matching TRBD1. The junction had 3 bases not matched to a gene; V was cut back by 5 bases and J by 6 bases. CDR3 length: 13 amino acids. CDR1 is SGHRS, CDR2 YFSETQ, per germline. The CDR3 coding sequence is TGCGCCAGCAGGAGGGACAGGGGGTCTGAAGCTTTCTTT. Its translation is CASRRDRGSEAFF.

V usage is TRBV2 and J usage is TRBJ2-3; a possible D gene is TRBD2 (5 bases). The V and J ends lost 7 bases and 0 bases respectively, with 8 bases between them. The germline CDR1 and CDR2 sequences are SNHLY and FYNNEI. This CDR3 contains 13 residues. The CDR3 here is CASNRGSTDTQYF. The CDR3 DNA reads TGTGCCAGCAATCGAGGGAGCACAGATACGCAGTATTTT.

The chain recombines TRBV4-1 with TRBJ2-6; 10 bases agree with TRBD1. Per the germline V gene, CDR1 is MGHRA and CDR2 is YSYEKL. The CDR3 consists of 17 residues. Trimming at V came to 1 base and at J to 2 bases, leaving 2 bases not matched to a gene. The CDR3 DNA sequence: TGCGCCAGCAGCCAAGGGGGACAGGGGACTGGGGCCAACGTCCTGACTTTC. It is translated as CASSQGGQGTGANVLTF.

The chain recombines TRBV7-9 with TRBJ2-1, with 13 bases fitting TRBD2. CDR3 length equals 17 residues. Germline CDR1 is SEHNR and CDR2 is FQNEAQ (reference sequence). With V trimmed by 2 bases and J by 8 bases, 9 bases remained unmatched. The CDR3 region has the DNA TGTGCCAGCAGCTTACCCAGGACTAGCGGGAGCTTGTATGAGCAGTTCTTC. It yields the protein CASSLPRTSGSLYEQFF.

The chain links TRBV11-2 to TRBJ1-1, with D possibly being TRBD1 (5 bases). The CDR3 loop spans 14 amino acids. Per the germline V gene, CDR1 is SGHAT and CDR2 is FQNNGV. V was clipped by 5 bases and J by 1 base, with 11 bases between them. The CDR3 spells CASSRQTSNTEAFF. The DNA for the CDR3 is TGTGCCAGCAGCCGACAGACCTCGAACACTGAAGCTTTCTTT.

The chain couples TRBV5-6 to TRBJ1-1; D unclear. Looked up from germline, CDR1 is SGHDT and CDR2 is YYEEEE. CDR3 length: 16 amino acids. V was trimmed by 1 base and J by 0 bases, leaving 13 bases between them. Here the CDR3 reads CASSLLSQTMNTEAFF. CDR3 coding DNA: TGTGCCAGCAGCTTGCTCAGTCAGACAATGAACACTGAAGCTTTCTTT.

The chain employs TRBV18 and TRBJ1-2; TRBD1 matches 12 bases. After removal of 3 bases from V and 0 bases from J, the junction contained 2 bases not matched to a gene. The CDR3 is made up of 16 amino acids. Looked up from germline, CDR1 is KGHSH and CDR2 is LQKENI. The CDR3 DNA follows: TGTGCCAGCTCACCGGGACAGGGGGCTACTAACTATGGCTACACCTTC. This encodes CASSPGQGATNYGYTF.

This chain uses TRBV11-2 with TRBJ2-1; D possibly corresponds to TRBD2 (5 bases). CDR1 is SGHAT, CDR2 FQNNGV, per germline. V was clipped by 0 bases and J by 4 bases, with 7 bases between them. This CDR3 spans 14 amino acids. CDR3 amino acids: CASSLDRGYNEQFF. The CDR3 DNA reads TGTGCCAGCAGCTTAGATCGGGGATACAATGAGCAGTTCTTC. The full variable domain, its missing parts supplied by reference TRBV11-2 and TRBJ2-1, is EAGVAQSPRYKIIEKRQSVAFWCNPISGHATLYWYQQILGQGPKLLIQFQNNGVVDDSQLPKDRFSAERLKGVDSTLKIQPAKLEDSAVYLCASSLDRGYNEQFFGPGTRLTVL.

The gene calls are TRBV7-2 and TRBJ1-1; no clear D gene. The CDR3 runs 14 residues. V was clipped by 4 bases and J by 1 base, with 10 bases between them. Germline CDR1 and CDR2: SGHTA and FQGNSA. In DNA form, the CDR3 reads TGTGCCAGCAGCTATGCTGGGCGGAACACTGAAGCTTTCTTT. Protein product: CASSYAGRNTEAFF.

The chain links TRBV5-1 to TRBJ2-7; no clear D. V dropped 1 base and J dropped 4 bases, with 6 bases sitting between them. Germline V lookup: CDR1 SGHRS, CDR2 YFSETQ. The CDR3 is made up of 12 amino acids. The CDR3: CASSLSSYEQYF. The CDR3 DNA sequence: TGCGCCAGCAGCTTGTCCAGTTACGAGCAGTACTTC.

The gene calls are TRBV7-8 and TRBJ2-3; maybe TRBD2 (7 bases). Trimming pared 3 bases from V and 1 base from J, leaving 14 bases between. Germline loops: CDR1 SGHVS, CDR2 FQNEAQ. This CDR3 contains 16 residues. CDR3 protein: CASSLDGGRRTDTQYF. CDR3 nucleotide sequence: TGTGCCAGCAGCTTGGACGGGGGGCGCCGCACAGATACGCAGTATTTT.

The rearrangement links TRBV11-2 to TRBJ2-1, with 9 positions matching TRBD1. V lost 7 bases to trimming and J lost 3 bases; unmatched junction nucleotides: 10. The germline V gene encodes CDR1 SGHAT and CDR2 FQNNGV. The CDR3 is 16 amino acids. The CDR3 nucleotides are TGTGCCAGCACCCCTTCCGGGACAGGGCTCTACAATGAGCAGTTCTTC. Translation gives CASTPSGTGLYNEQFF.

The rearrangement uses TRBV5-1 and TRBJ2-2; D gene unclear. The CDR3 spans 14 residues. Trimming stripped 4 bases from V and 4 bases from J, with 11 bases between. Germline CDR1 reads SGHRS; CDR2 reads YFSETQ. This CDR3 reads CASSATEPTGELFF. CDR3 coding DNA: TGCGCCAGCAGCGCCACAGAACCCACCGGGGAGCTGTTTTTT.

CDR3 sequence reads: CASSLSTSGYEQYF. CDR3 sequence (DNA): TGCGCCAGCAGCCTCTCGACTAGCGGCTACGAGCAGTACTTC. This chain connects TRBV4-3 to TRBJ2-7; 9 nucleotides match TRBD2. The CDR3 runs 14 residues. With V trimmed by 4 bases and J by 3 bases, 4 bases remained unmatched. In germline, CDR1 is LGHNA, CDR2 YSLEER.

V gene TRBV10-1 combines with J gene TRBJ1-1; D gene unclear. There are 14 residues in the CDR3. V was pared by 5 bases and J by 2 bases, with 12 bases between. Per the germline V gene, CDR1 is WNHNN and CDR2 is SYGVQD (reference sequence). For the CDR3, the DNA is TGCGCCAGCAGTAAAAGAGGCGTAAACACTGAAGCTTTCTTT. This codes for CASSKRGVNTEAFF.

J is TRBJ1-3 and V is TRBV23-1; possibly TRBD1 for D (5 bases). TRBV23-1 is noted as an ORF with a role that remains uncertain. Trimming took 4 bases from V and 0 from J, leaving 19 bases between them. The CDR3 is 18 amino acids. The CDR3 region has the DNA TGCGCCAGCAGTCTCGGGGGTCGTGGGAGCCCCTCTGGAAACACCATATATTTT. Its translation is CASSLGGRGSPSGNTIYF.

The chain recombines TRBV9 with TRBJ1-2; TRBD1 aligns across 7 bases. The CDR3 extends over 13 amino acids. Per the germline V gene, CDR1 is SGDLS and CDR2 is YYNGEE. V shed 3 bases, J shed 8 bases, and the junction held 7 bases outside the gene matches. CDR3 sequence reads: CASSAGQSRGYTF. CDR3 bases: TGTGCCAGCAGCGCGGGACAGTCCAGGGGCTACACCTTC.

V usage is TRBV7-2 and J usage is TRBJ2-7, with TRBD2 matching 11 bases. There are 15 residues in the CDR3. Trimming at V came to 6 bases and at J to 4 bases, leaving 8 bases not matched to a gene. In germline, CDR1 is SGHTA, CDR2 FQGNSA. CDR3 in amino acids: CASRPLAGVGYEQYF. CDR3 in DNA: TGTGCCAGCAGACCACTAGCGGGAGTGGGATACGAGCAGTACTTC. Variable domain in full (rest from reference TRBV7-2 and TRBJ2-7): GAGVSQSPSNKVTEKGKDVELRCDPISGHTALYWYRQSLGQGLEFLIYFQGNSAPDKSGLPSDRFSAERTGGSVSTLTIQRTQQEDSAVYLCASRPLAGVGYEQYFGPGTRLTVT.

V gene TRBV10-3 combines with J gene TRBJ2-7; TRBD2 might be the D (6 bases). V shed 0 bases and J shed 0 bases, with 9 bases lying between them. The CDR3 loop spans 15 amino acids. CDR1 is ENHRY and CDR2 is SYGVKD in the germline V gene. Here the CDR3 reads CAISESNSGSYEQYF. CDR3 nucleotide sequence: TGTGCCATCAGTGAGTCGAATAGCGGCTCCTACGAGCAGTACTTC.

The chain is built from TRBV6-5 and TRBJ2-5; D unresolved. Germline V lookup: CDR1 MNHEY, CDR2 SVGAGI. Trimming removed 8 bases at V and 5 bases at J, with 9 bases between. The CDR3 has 11 amino acids. CDR3 sequence reads: CASRWLETQYF. CDR3 sequence (DNA): TGTGCCAGCCGATGGCTGGAGACCCAGTACTTC.